Listed below are T cell receptor beta chains from one sample, sequenced in a study of response to subunit inactivated influenza vaccine. TCRdb reprocessed the RT-PCR reads with MiXCR, giving one entry per CDR3 protein. This table holds some 600,000 distinct CDR3 sequences, roughly 15% found once. The sample was PBMCs from blood, taken around two weeks before vaccination. The receptors derive from a man aged 50-59 years who received an inactivated influenza vaccine. Both conserved end residues are part of each CDR3. The D gene is left open where the match is weak. Clone size is given for some rows only: seen once, a few or many times, or a class if the clone is expanded.

size: -; V: TRBV6-2/TRBV6-3; J: TRBJ2-1; length: 12; D: -; CDR3: CASSQAPNEQFF; DNA: TGTGCCAGCAGTCAAGCCCCGAATGAGCAGTTCTTC
size: few; V: TRBV15; J: TRBJ2-7; length: 15; D: -; CDR3: CATSEKAGTYYEQYF; DNA: TGTGCCACCAGCGAGAAGGCAGGTACTTATTACGAGCAGTACTTC
size: few; V: TRBV29-1; J: TRBJ2-7; length: 13; D: TRBD2; CDR3: CSVLAGDSYEQYF; DNA: TGCAGCGTACTAGCGGGTGACTCCTACGAGCAGTACTTC
size: few; V: TRBV3-1; J: TRBJ2-7; length: 15; D: TRBD1; CDR3: CASSQWGTGSNEQYF; DNA: TGTGCCAGCAGCCAATGGGGGACAGGGTCCAACGAGCAGTACTTC
size: few; V: TRBV12-3/TRBV12-4; J: TRBJ2-7; length: 14; D: TRBD1; CDR3: CASNPTGVVYEQYF; DNA: TGTGCCAGCAACCCAACAGGGGTGGTATACGAGCAGTACTTC
size: many; V: TRBV5-1; J: TRBJ2-2; length: 12; D: -; CDR3: CASSLLGGELFF; DNA: TGTGCCAGCAGCTTGTTGGGAGGGGAGCTGTTTTTT
size: -; V: TRBV12-3/TRBV12-4; J: TRBJ2-1; length: 15; D: TRBD1; CDR3: CASITGGSTYNEQFF; DNA: TGTGCCAGCATCACAGGGGGCTCGACCTACAATGAGCAGTTCTTC
size: few; V: TRBV6-7; J: TRBJ2-1; length: 16; D: -; CDR3: CASSYDRTSSYNEQFF; DNA: TGTGCCAGCAGTTACGACCGGACGAGCTCCTACAATGAGCAGTTCTTC
size: few; V: TRBV4-3; J: TRBJ2-3; length: 15; D: -; CDR3: CASSQDRSGADTQYF; DNA: TGCGCCAGCAGCCAAGATCGTTCGGGGGCAGATACGCAGTATTTT
size: -; V: TRBV25-1; J: TRBJ1-1; length: 11; D: -; CDR3: CASSDWTEAFF; DNA: TGTGCCAGCAGTGATTGGACCGAAGCTTTCTTT
size: few; V: TRBV11-3; J: TRBJ2-1; length: 15; D: -; CDR3: CASSLGSVPYNEQFF; DNA: TGTGCCAGCAGCTTAGGGTCGGTTCCCTACAATGAGCAGTTCTTC
size: -; V: TRBV20-1; J: TRBJ1-1; length: 13; D: -; CDR3: CSANGREGTEAFF; DNA: TGCAGTGCTAACGGGAGGGAGGGCACTGAAGCTTTCTTT
size: few; V: TRBV6-4; J: TRBJ1-1; length: 13; D: -; CDR3: CASSARENTEAFF; DNA: TGTGCCAGCAGCGCCAGGGAGAACACTGAAGCTTTCTTT
size: many; V: TRBV9; J: TRBJ2-7; length: 14; D: -; CDR3: CASSVDGVGYEQYF; DNA: TGTGCCAGCAGCGTAGATGGCGTCGGCTACGAGCAGTACTTC
size: many; V: TRBV28; J: TRBJ2-2; length: 12; D: -; CDR3: CASRKPVGELFF; DNA: TGTGCCAGCAGGAAGCCGGTCGGGGAGCTGTTTTTT
size: few; V: TRBV6-1; J: TRBJ2-5; length: 15; D: TRBD1; CDR3: CASSELRTGAETQYF; DNA: TGTGCCAGCAGTGAACTTCGGACAGGGGCAGAGACCCAGTACTTC
size: -; V: TRBV4-3; J: TRBJ2-3; length: 15; D: -; CDR3: CASSRTVFSTDTQYF; DNA: TGCGCCAGCAGCCGGACAGTCTTCAGCACAGATACGCAGTATTTT
size: -; V: TRBV18; J: TRBJ2-3; length: 13; D: -; CDR3: CASSPFTTDTQYF; DNA: TGTGCCAGCTCACCATTCACAACAGATACGCAGTATTTT
size: few; V: TRBV20-1; J: TRBJ2-1; length: 15; D: -; CDR3: CSARERRGLYNEQFF; DNA: TGCAGTGCTAGAGAAAGGCGGGGACTCTACAATGAGCAGTTCTTC
size: few; V: TRBV28; J: TRBJ2-1; length: 15; D: TRBD2; CDR3: CASSPLAGDLNEQFF; DNA: TGTGCCAGCAGCCCTCTGGCGGGAGACTTGAATGAGCAGTTCTTC
size: few; V: TRBV7-2; J: TRBJ2-3; length: 17; D: TRBD2; CDR3: CASSLVFSLAVTDTQYF; DNA: TGTGCCAGCAGCTTAGTTTTTTCACTAGCGGTCACAGATACGCAGTATTTT
size: many; V: TRBV18; J: TRBJ2-1; length: 13; D: -; CDR3: CASSPQSYNEQFF; DNA: TGTGCCAGCTCACCACAGTCCTACAATGAGCAGTTCTTC
size: -; V: TRBV7-9; J: TRBJ1-4; length: 15; D: -; CDR3: CASSSRSYTDEKLFF; DNA: TGTGCCAGCAGCTCCCGCTCGTATACCGATGAAAAACTGTTTTTT
size: -; V: TRBV7-9; J: TRBJ1-2; length: 16; D: TRBD1; CDR3: CASSLGVEGAPDGYTF; DNA: TGTGCCAGCAGCTTAGGGGTGGAGGGGGCACCCGATGGCTACACCTTC
size: few; V: TRBV29-1; J: TRBJ1-1; length: 13; D: -; CDR3: CSVERGLRTEAFF; DNA: TGCAGCGTTGAAAGGGGCCTTAGAACTGAAGCTTTCTTT
size: many; V: TRBV7-2; J: TRBJ2-5; length: 15; D: -; CDR3: CASSFTPSGQETQYF; DNA: TGTGCCAGCAGCTTTACGCCCAGCGGCCAAGAGACCCAGTACTTC
size: -; V: TRBV3-1; J: TRBJ2-3; length: 14; D: -; CDR3: CASSRDLATDTQYF; DNA: TGTGCCAGCAGCCGGGATTTAGCCACAGATACGCAGTATTTT
size: -; V: TRBV6-2/TRBV6-3; J: TRBJ2-1; length: 18; D: -; CDR3: CASTGRRPESSSYNEQFF; DNA: TGTGCCAGCACCGGAAGACGACCTGAATCAAGCTCCTACAATGAGCAGTTCTTC
size: -; V: TRBV27; J: TRBJ2-1; length: 17; D: TRBD2; CDR3: CASSPRFLQRGGNEQFF; DNA: TGTGCCAGCAGTCCCCGATTCTTGCAGCGGGGGGGAAATGAGCAGTTCTTC
size: many; V: TRBV6-2/TRBV6-3; J: TRBJ2-1; length: 14; D: -; CDR3: CASSYGSSYNEQFF; DNA: TGTGCCAGCAGTTACGGCAGCTCCTACAATGAGCAGTTCTTC
size: -; V: TRBV5-1; J: TRBJ2-4; length: 15; D: -; CDR3: CASSLVRGAKNIQYF; DNA: TGCGCCAGCAGCTTGGTCAGGGGTGCCAAAAACATTCAGTACTTC
size: -; V: TRBV11-2; J: TRBJ2-7; length: 14; D: TRBD1; CDR3: CASSLDRGHDEQYF; DNA: TGTGCCAGCAGCTTAGACAGGGGGCACGACGAGCAGTACTTC
size: -; V: TRBV6-1; J: TRBJ1-5; length: 17; D: -; CDR3: CASSPRGRYYSNQPQHF; DNA: TGTGCCAGCAGCCCGCGGGGACGTTATTATAGCAATCAGCCCCAGCATTTT
size: -; V: TRBV6-2/TRBV6-3; J: TRBJ2-5; length: 13; D: -; CDR3: CASSSPAQETQYF; DNA: TGTGCCAGCAGTTCTCCAGCTCAAGAGACCCAGTACTTC
size: -; V: TRBV2; J: TRBJ1-1; length: 15; D: TRBD1; CDR3: CASRIQGQTNTEAFF; DNA: TGTGCCAGCAGGATACAGGGACAGACAAACACTGAAGCTTTCTTT
size: -; V: TRBV6-1; J: TRBJ2-1; length: 15; D: -; CDR3: CASSEKDSTWVGQFF; DNA: TGTGCCAGCAGTGAAAAGGACAGCACCTGGGTTGGGCAGTTCTTC
size: few; V: TRBV15; J: TRBJ2-7; length: 13; D: -; CDR3: CATSTGLPYEQYF; DNA: TGTGCCACCAGCACGGGGCTTCCCTACGAGCAGTACTTC
size: -; V: TRBV14; J: TRBJ2-3; length: 12; D: -; CDR3: CASSQQGYTQYF; DNA: TGTGCCAGCAGCCAACAGGGTTATACGCAGTATTTT
size: many; V: TRBV7-9; J: TRBJ1-2; length: 11; D: -; CDR3: CASRPFYGYTF; DNA: TGTGCCAGCAGGCCGTTCTATGGCTACACCTTC
size: once; V: TRBV18; J: TRBJ2-2; length: 14; D: -; CDR3: CASSPESVTGELFF; DNA: TGTGCCAGCTCACCAGAATCAGTAACCGGGGAGCTGTTTTTT
size: few; V: TRBV15; J: TRBJ2-7; length: 14; D: -; CDR3: CATSRDGGVDEQYF; DNA: TGTGCCACCAGCAGAGATGGGGGAGTGGACGAGCAGTACTTC
size: few; V: TRBV11-1; J: TRBJ2-2; length: 18; D: -; CDR3: CASSLTIGLSINTGELFF; DNA: TGTGCCAGCAGCTTAACGATCGGGCTTTCGATTAACACCGGGGAGCTGTTTTTT
size: few; V: TRBV4-3; J: TRBJ2-3; length: 16; D: -; CDR3: CASSQDPAETTDTQYF; DNA: TGCGCCAGCAGCCAAGATCCAGCGGAAACAACAGATACGCAGTATTTT
size: many; V: TRBV5-1; J: TRBJ2-2; length: 14; D: TRBD1; CDR3: CASSPGTGGGELFF; DNA: TGCGCCAGCAGCCCCGGGACAGGCGGCGGGGAGCTGTTTTTT
size: few; V: TRBV5-1; J: TRBJ2-7; length: 14; D: -; CDR3: CASSLWTASYEQYF; DNA: TGCGCCAGCAGCTTGTGGACGGCATCCTACGAGCAGTACTTC
size: few; V: TRBV5-5; J: TRBJ1-1; length: 14; D: -; CDR3: CASSRWGVNTEAFF; DNA: TGTGCCAGCAGCCGGTGGGGGGTGAACACTGAAGCTTTCTTT
size: few; V: TRBV7-2; J: TRBJ2-7; length: 15; D: -; CDR3: CASSSSGREGYEQYF; DNA: TGTGCCAGCAGCTCCTCGGGACGCGAGGGCTACGAGCAGTACTTC
size: few; V: TRBV24-1; J: TRBJ1-5; length: 13; D: -; CDR3: CATSDHRVQTQHF; DNA: TGTGCCACCAGTGATCACAGGGTTCAGACCCAGCATTTT
size: medium-sized; V: TRBV28; J: TRBJ2-1; length: 15; D: TRBD1; CDR3: CASQAGTGAENEQFF; DNA: TGTGCCAGCCAGGCCGGGACAGGGGCCGAGAATGAGCAGTTCTTC
size: many; V: TRBV7-2; J: TRBJ2-4; length: 13; D: -; CDR3: CASTGTIQNIQYF; DNA: TGTGCCAGCACCGGGACAATCCAAAACATTCAGTACTTC
size: few; V: TRBV20-1; J: TRBJ2-1; length: 14; D: TRBD2; CDR3: CSANDGTSVNEQFF; DNA: TGCAGTGCCAATGACGGGACTAGCGTTAATGAGCAGTTCTTC
size: few; V: TRBV7-8; J: TRBJ1-5; length: 15; D: TRBD1; CDR3: CASSGGTAYNQPQHF; DNA: TGTGCCAGCAGCGGCGGGACAGCGTACAATCAGCCCCAGCATTTT
size: -; V: TRBV11-1; J: TRBJ2-3; length: 14; D: -; CDR3: CASSFRLVTDTQYF; DNA: TGTGCCAGCAGCTTCAGACTAGTCACAGATACGCAGTATTTT
size: many; V: TRBV29-1; J: TRBJ2-3; length: 15; D: TRBD2; CDR3: CSVVFGGRGTDTQYF; DNA: TGCAGCGTTGTCTTTGGCGGGAGGGGCACAGATACGCAGTATTTT
size: -; V: TRBV10-2; J: TRBJ2-5; length: 14; D: -; CDR3: CASSPGLVLETQYF; DNA: TGCGCCAGCAGCCCCGGACTGGTTTTGGAGACCCAGTACTTC
size: once; V: TRBV4-1; J: TRBJ2-7; length: 15; D: -; CDR3: CASSTGTLSGYEQYF; DNA: TGCGCCAGCAGCACCGGGACCCTATCAGGCTACGAGCAGTACTTC
size: few; V: TRBV7-7; J: TRBJ2-7; length: 15; D: -; CDR3: CASSLSDGVMYEQYF; DNA: TGTGCTAGCAGCTTATCCGACGGGGTTATGTACGAGCAGTACTTC
size: -; V: TRBV5-5; J: TRBJ1-2; length: 12; D: -; CDR3: CASSWESYGYTF; DNA: TGTGCCAGCAGCTGGGAAAGCTATGGCTACACCTTC
size: many; V: TRBV7-9; J: TRBJ1-1; length: 13; D: -; CDR3: CASSFGTVTEAFF; DNA: TGTGCCAGCAGCTTCGGGACGGTGACTGAAGCTTTCTTT